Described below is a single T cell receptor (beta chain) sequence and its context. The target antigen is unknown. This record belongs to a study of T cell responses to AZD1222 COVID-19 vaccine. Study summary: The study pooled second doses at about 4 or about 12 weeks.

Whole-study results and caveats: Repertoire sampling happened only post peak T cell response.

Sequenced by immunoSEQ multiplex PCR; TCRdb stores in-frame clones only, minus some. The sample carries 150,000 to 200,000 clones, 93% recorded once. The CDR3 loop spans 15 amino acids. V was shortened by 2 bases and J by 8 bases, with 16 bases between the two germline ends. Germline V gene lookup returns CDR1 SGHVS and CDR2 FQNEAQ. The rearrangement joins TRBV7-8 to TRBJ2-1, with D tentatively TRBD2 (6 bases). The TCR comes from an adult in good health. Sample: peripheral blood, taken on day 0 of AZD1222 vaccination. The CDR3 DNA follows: TGTGCCAGCAGCTTAATGGACCCGCGGGGCGATGAGCAGTTCTTC. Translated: CASSLMDPRGDEQFF.